This T cell receptor beta chain derives from a study of blood T cell repertoires in COVID-19. Repertoires were generated with immunoSEQ multiplex PCR, while TCRdb's copy carries only in-frame clones and drops some. The repertoire holds 350,000 or so clones, with 90% as singletons. After removal of 4 bases from V and 4 bases from J, the junction contained 5 bases not matched to a gene. Germline lookup yields CDR1 SGDLS and CDR2 YYNGEE. The CDR3 has 16 residues. This clone was observed once. J is TRBJ2-3 and V is TRBV9; 14 nucleotides line up with TRBD2. Specimen: peripheral blood. This TCR was sampled from a young man with active or convalescent COVID-19. CDR3 in DNA: TGTGCCAGCAGCCCAAGGACTAGCGGGAGGTCAGATACGCAGTATTTT. This translates into CASSPRTSGRSDTQYF.